This T cell receptor (beta chain) comes out of a study of shared clonotypes between healthy human individuals. Study-wide findings and caveats: Rarefaction curves obtained for sorted subsets showed sequencing incomplete despite large depth. The generation probabilities recorded for non-shared clonotypes fell below those of clonotypes shared by all four donors.

The repertoire was sequenced with immunoSEQ multiplex PCR; TCRdb's copy has only in-frame clones and lacks some. This table holds 150,000 to 200,000 clones, over 50% found once. CDR1 and CDR2 from the germline V gene are KGHSH and LQKENI. This CDR3 spans 16 amino acids. J gave up 5 bases and V 3 bases, and 6 bases lay outside the gene matches. This clone was observed a few times. The antigen is undetermined. The sequencing sample was made of memory CD4+ T cells sorted from blood. As for subset: CD45RA-negative fraction. V gene TRBV18 combines with J gene TRBJ2-2, with 10 bases matching TRBD1. The sequence was collected from a man between 25 and 39 years old in good health. The CDR3 region is CASSPDRGLRTGELFF. In DNA, the CDR3 is TGTGCCAGCTCACCTGACAGGGGGCTGCGGACCGGGGAGCTGTTTTTT. Complete variable domain (other parts from reference TRBV18 and TRBJ2-2): NAGVMQNPRHLVRRRGQEARLRCSPMKGHSHVYWYRQLPEEGLKFMVYLQKENIIDESGMPKERFSAEFPKEGPSILRIQQVVRGDSAAYFCASSPDRGLRTGELFFGEGSRLTVL.